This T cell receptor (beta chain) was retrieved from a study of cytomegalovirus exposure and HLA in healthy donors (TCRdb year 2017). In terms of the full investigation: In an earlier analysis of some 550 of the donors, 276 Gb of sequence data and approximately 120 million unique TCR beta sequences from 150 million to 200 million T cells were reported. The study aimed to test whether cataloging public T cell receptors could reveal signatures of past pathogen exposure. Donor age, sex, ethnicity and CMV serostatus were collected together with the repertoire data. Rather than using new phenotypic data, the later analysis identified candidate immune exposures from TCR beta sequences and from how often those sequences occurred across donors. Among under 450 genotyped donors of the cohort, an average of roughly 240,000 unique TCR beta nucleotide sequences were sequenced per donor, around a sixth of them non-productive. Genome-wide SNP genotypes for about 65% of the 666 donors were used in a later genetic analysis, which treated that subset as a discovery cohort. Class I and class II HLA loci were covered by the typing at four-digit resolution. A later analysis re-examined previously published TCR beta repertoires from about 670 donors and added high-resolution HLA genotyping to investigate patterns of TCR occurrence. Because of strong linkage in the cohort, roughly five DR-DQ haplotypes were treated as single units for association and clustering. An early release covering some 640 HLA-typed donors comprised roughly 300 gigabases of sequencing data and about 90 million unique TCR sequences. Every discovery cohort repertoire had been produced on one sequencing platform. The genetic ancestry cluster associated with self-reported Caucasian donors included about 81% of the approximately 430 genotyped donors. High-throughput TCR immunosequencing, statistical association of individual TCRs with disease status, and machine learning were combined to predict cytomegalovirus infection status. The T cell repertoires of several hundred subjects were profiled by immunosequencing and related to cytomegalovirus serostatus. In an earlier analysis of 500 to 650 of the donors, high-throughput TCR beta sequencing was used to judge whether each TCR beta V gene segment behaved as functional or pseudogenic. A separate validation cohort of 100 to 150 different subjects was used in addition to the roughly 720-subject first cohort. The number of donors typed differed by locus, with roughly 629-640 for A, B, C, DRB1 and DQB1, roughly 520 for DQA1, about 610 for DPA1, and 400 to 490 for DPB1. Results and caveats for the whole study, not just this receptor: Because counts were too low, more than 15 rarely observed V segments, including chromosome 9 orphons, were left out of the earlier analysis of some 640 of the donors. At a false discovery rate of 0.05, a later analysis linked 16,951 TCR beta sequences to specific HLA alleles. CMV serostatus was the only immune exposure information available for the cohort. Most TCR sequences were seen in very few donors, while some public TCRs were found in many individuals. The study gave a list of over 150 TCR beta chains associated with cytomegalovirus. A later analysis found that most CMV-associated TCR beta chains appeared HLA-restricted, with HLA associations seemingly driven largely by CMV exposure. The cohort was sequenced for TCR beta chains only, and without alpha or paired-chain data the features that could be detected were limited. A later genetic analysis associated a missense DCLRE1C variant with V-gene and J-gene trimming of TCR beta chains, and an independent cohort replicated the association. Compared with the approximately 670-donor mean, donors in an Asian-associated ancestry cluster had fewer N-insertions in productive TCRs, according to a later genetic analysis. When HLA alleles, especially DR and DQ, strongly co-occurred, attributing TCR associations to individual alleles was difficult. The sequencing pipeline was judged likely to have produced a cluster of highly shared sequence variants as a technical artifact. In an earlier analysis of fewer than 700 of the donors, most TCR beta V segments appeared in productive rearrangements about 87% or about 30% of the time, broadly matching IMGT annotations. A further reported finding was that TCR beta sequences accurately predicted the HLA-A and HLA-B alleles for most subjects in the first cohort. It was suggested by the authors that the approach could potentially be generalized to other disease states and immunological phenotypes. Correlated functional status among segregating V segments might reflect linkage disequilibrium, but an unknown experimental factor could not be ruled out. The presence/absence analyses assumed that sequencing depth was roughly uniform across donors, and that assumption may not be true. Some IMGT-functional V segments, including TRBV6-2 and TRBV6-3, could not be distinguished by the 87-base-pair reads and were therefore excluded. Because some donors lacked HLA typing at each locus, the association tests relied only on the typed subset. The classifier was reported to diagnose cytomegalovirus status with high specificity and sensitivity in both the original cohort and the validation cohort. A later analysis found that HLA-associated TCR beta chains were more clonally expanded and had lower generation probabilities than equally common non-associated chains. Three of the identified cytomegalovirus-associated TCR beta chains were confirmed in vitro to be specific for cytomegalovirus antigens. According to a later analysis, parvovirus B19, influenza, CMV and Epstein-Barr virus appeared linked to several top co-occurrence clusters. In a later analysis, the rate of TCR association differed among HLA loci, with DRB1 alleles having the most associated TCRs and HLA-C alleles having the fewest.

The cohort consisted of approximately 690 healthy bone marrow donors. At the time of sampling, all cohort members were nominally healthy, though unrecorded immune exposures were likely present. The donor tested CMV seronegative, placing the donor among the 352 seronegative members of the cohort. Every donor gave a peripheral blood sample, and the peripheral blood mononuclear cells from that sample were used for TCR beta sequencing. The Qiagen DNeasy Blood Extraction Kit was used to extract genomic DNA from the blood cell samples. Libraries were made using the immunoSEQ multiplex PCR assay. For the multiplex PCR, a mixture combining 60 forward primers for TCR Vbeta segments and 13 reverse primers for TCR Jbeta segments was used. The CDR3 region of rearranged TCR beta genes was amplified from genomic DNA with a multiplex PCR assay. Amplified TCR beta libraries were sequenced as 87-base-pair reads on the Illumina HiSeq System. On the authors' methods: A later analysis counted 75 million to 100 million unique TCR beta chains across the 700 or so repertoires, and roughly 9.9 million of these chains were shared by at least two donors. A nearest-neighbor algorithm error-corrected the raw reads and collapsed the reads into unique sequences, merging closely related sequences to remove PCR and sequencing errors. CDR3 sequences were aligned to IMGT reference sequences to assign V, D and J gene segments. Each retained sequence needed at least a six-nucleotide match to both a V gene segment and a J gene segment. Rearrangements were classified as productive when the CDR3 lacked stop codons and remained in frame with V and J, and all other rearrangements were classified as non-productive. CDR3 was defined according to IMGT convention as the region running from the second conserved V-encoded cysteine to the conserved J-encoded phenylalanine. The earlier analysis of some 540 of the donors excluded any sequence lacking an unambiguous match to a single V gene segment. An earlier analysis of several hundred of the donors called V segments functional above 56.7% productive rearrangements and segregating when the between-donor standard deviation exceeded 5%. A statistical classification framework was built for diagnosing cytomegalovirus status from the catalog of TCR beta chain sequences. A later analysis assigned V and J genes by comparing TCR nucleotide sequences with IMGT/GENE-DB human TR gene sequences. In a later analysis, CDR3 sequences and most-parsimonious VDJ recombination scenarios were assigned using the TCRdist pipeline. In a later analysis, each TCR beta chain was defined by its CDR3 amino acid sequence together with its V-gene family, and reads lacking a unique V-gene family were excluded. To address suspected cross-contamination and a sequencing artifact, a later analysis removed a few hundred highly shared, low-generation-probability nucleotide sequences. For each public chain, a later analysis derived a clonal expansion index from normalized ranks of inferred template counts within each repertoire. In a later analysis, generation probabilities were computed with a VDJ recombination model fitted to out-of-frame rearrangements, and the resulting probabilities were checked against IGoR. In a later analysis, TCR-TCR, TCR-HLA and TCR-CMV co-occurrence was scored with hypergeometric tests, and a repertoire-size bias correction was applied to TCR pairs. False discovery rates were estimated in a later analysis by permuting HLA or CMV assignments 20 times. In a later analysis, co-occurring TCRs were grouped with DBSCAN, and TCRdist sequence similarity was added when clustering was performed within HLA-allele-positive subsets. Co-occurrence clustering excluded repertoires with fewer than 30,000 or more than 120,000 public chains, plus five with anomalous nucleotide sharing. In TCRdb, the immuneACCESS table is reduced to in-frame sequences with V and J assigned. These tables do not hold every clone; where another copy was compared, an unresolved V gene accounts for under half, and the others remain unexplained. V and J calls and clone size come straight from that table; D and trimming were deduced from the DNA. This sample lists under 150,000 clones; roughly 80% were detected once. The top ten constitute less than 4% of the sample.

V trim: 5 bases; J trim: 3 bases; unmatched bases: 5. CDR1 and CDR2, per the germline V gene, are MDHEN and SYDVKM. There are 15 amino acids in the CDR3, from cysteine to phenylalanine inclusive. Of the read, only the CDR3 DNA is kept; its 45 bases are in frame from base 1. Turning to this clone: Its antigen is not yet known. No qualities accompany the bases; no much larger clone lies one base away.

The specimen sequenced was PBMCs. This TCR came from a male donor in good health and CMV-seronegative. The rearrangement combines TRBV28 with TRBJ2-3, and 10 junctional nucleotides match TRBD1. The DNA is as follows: TGTGCCAGCAGTGTTGGGACAGGGGCGACAGATACGCAGTATTTT. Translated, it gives CASSVGTGATDTQYF.